These 17 T cell receptor beta chains were sequenced from one sample in a study of blood T cell repertoires in COVID-19. The protocol was immunoSEQ multiplex PCR, while the TCRdb copy is restricted to in-frame clones and leaves out a portion. The profile shows some 200,000 clones, roughly 87% of them singletons. The source material was PBMCs or T cells enriched from blood (not recorded which). These receptors all come from a man between 18 and 29 years old with acute COVID-19.

The chain combines TRBV6-5 with TRBJ1-6; possible D gene TRBD1, 5 bases. CDR3 size: 14 residues. Germline values: CDR1 MNHEY, CDR2 SVGAGI. Trimming shortened V by 7 bases and J by 7 bases, and 14 bases separated the two germline ends. The CDR3 sequence: CASNLEGRNSPLHF. The CDR3 nucleotides read TGTGCCAGCAACTTGGAGGGACGAAATTCACCCCTCCACTTT.

The chain combines TRBV19 with TRBJ1-1; tentative D call: TRBD1 (5 bases). Trimming took off 1 base at V and 7 bases at J, with 7 bases between the two ends. The CDR3 runs 12 residues. In germline, CDR1 is LNHDA, CDR2 SQIVND (reference sequence). CDR3 nucleotides: TGTGCCAGTAGTATAGGGGGCCTTGAAGCTTTCTTT. Translated, it gives CASSIGGLEAFF.

The chain employs TRBV29-1 and TRBJ2-7; D might be TRBD2 (5 bases). This CDR3 contains 14 residues. The V gene's germline CDR1 is SQVTM and CDR2 ANQGSEA. V gave up 6 bases and J gave up 0 bases, with 15 bases separating them. The CDR3 DNA reads TGCAGCGTGGGCGAGCGGTATAGCTCCTACGAGCAGTACTTC. It encodes CSVGERYSSYEQYF.

The V and J genes are TRBV24-1 and TRBJ2-3, with TRBD1 matching over 12 bases. Trimming took 4 bases from V and 4 from J; bases not matched to a gene: 8. Germline CDR1 and CDR2: KGHDR and SFDVKD. The CDR3 is made up of 17 amino acids. The CDR3 DNA reads TGTGCCACCAGTGAGCCCTGGGGGACAGGGGGCCCAGATACGCAGTATTTT. Its translation is CATSEPWGTGGPDTQYF.

The genes are TRBV4-1 and TRBJ2-7; a weak D match, TRBD2 (5 bases). Trimming shortened V by 1 base and J by 5 bases, and 9 bases separated the two germline ends. CDR1 is MGHRA and CDR2 is YSYEKL in the germline V gene. The CDR3 length is 13 residues. CDR3 in DNA: TGCGCCAGCAGCCAAGGGGAGTTCGACGAGCAGTACTTC. Protein: CASSQGEFDEQYF.

The chain uses TRBV19 and TRBJ2-3, with 9 bases lining up with TRBD1. The CDR3 consists of 13 residues. CDR1 is LNHDA, CDR2 SQIVND, per germline (reference sequence). With V trimmed by 6 bases and J by 6 bases, 4 bases remained unmatched. The CDR3 is CASSWTGADTQYF. The CDR3 DNA reads as TGTGCCAGTAGCTGGACAGGGGCTGATACGCAGTATTTT.

The CDR3 reads CASSQEGGGQLNTEAFF. The DNA for the CDR3 is TGCGCCAGCAGCCAAGAAGGAGGGGGACAGTTAAACACTGAAGCTTTCTTT. The chain employs TRBV4-1 and TRBJ1-1, with 7 bases that match TRBD1. Looked up from germline, CDR1 is MGHRA and CDR2 is YSYEKL. Unmatched junction bases numbered 9, after V lost 0 bases and J lost 2 bases. This CDR3 has 17 amino acids.

CDR3 in amino acids: CASSLGQGVVNEKLFF. CDR3 nucleotide sequence: TGTGCCAGCAGCTTAGGCCAGGGGGTCGTTAATGAAAAACTGTTTTTT. The V call is TRBV5-4, the J call TRBJ1-4; TRBD1 matches 7 bases. This CDR3 comprises 16 residues. With 2 bases clipped from V and 4 bases from J, the junction kept 8 bases outside the gene matches. Germline CDR1 reads SGHNT; CDR2 reads YYREEE (reference sequence).

The chain is built from TRBV2 and TRBJ2-7, with 7 bases fitting TRBD1. Germline V lookup: CDR1 SNHLY, CDR2 FYNNEI. J gave up 4 bases and V 7 bases, and 19 bases lay outside the gene matches. The CDR3 loop spans 17 amino acids. The CDR3 is CASNRLSGTENNYEQYF. The DNA of the CDR3 is TGTGCCAGCAATCGGCTCTCAGGGACAGAAAATAATTACGAGCAGTACTTC. Drawing the rest from reference TRBV2 and TRBJ2-7, the complete variable domain is EPEVTQTPSHQVTQMGQEVILRCVPISNHLYFYWYRQILGQKVEFLVSFYNNEISEKSEIFDDQFSVERPDGSNFTLKIRSTKLEDSAMYFCASNRLSGTENNYEQYFGPGTRLTVT.

A note on this clone: It is likely a read error, because the conserved phenylalanine at the end of the CDR3 is missing. The limits of the CDR3 on the DNA are not certain, so only TCRdb's listed CDR3 is given. The V and J genes are TRBV3-1 (or the pseudogene TRBV3-2) and TRBJ2-7; TRBD1, the D gene given by the table, was not confirmed from the DNA. 11 amino acids form the CDR3, both terminal residues included. Germline assignment: CDR1 LGHDT and CDR2 YNNKEL (reference sequence). The CDR3 protein is CASSQGDRVWT.

This rearrangement joins TRBV2 to TRBJ2-7; maybe TRBD2 (5 bases). Germline CDR1 reads SNHLY; CDR2 reads FYNNEI. This CDR3 has 13 residues. V lost 3 bases and J 2 bases, leaving 8 bases between the germline ends. CDR3 coding DNA: TGTGCCAGCAGTGAGGAGGATACCTACGAGCAGTACTTC. Its protein product is CASSEEDTYEQYF.

This chain connects TRBV21-1 to TRBJ2-2; TRBD1 is the table's D call and was not checked against the DNA. TRBV21-1 corresponds to a pseudogene. This CDR3 is 17 amino acids long. The chain's CDR3 is CASSKSDRRSNTGELFF. The CDR3 coding sequence is TGTGCCAGCAGCAAATCCGACAGGCGCTCGAACACCGGGGAGCTGTTTTTT.

The chain joins TRBV11-3 to TRBJ2-1; 7 nucleotides match TRBD2. The J segment lost 8 bases and the V segment lost 7 bases, leaving 11 bases of the junction unmatched. The CDR3 is 14 amino acids. From germline, CDR1 is SGHNT and CDR2 YENEEA. CDR3 sequence reads: CASTPTWAGDEQFF. CDR3 coding DNA: TGTGCCAGCACCCCGACGTGGGCGGGGGATGAGCAGTTCTTC.

The chain carries TRBV18 and TRBJ2-2; 9 bases line up with TRBD1. The germline gives CDR1 KGHSH, CDR2 LQKENI. This CDR3 contains 15 residues. V was pared by 3 bases and J by 4 bases, with 3 bases of the junction left unmatched. This CDR3 is CASSPPTGGTGELFF. Here the CDR3 DNA reads TGTGCCAGCTCACCCCCGACAGGGGGCACCGGGGAGCTGTTTTTT. Drawing the rest from reference TRBV18 and TRBJ2-2, the complete variable domain is NAGVMQNPRHLVRRRGQEARLRCSPMKGHSHVYWYRQLPEEGLKFMVYLQKENIIDESGMPKERFSAEFPKEGPSILRIQQVVRGDSAAYFCASSPPTGGTGELFFGEGSRLTVL.

The rearrangement links TRBV28 to TRBJ1-5; D ambiguous. Trimming cost V 3 bases and J 11 bases, with 17 bases left between them. The CDR3 is made up of 14 amino acids. Looked up from germline, CDR1 is MDHEN and CDR2 is SYDVKM. Written as DNA, the CDR3 is TGTGCCAGCAGTTTTCGGGGAGGGAGCCCGGCCCAGCATTTT. Its protein is CASSFRGGSPAQHF.

V is TRBV28 and J is TRBJ1-2, with 9 bases identical to TRBD1. The CDR3 spans 14 residues. CDR1 MDHEN and CDR2 SYDVKM come from the germline V gene. V trimming: 5 bases; J trimming: 5 bases; junction bases outside the gene matches: 6. The CDR3 reads CASSPGTGSYGYTF. The CDR3 DNA is TGTGCCAGCAGTCCCGGGACAGGGAGTTATGGCTACACCTTC.

This sequence joins TRBV11-2 and TRBJ2-1; TRBD2 matches 8 bases. V dropped 3 bases and J dropped 9; count of bases not matched to a gene: 7. This CDR3 region has 14 residues. The V gene's germline CDR1 is SGHAT and CDR2 FQNNGV. The CDR3 coding sequence is TGTGCCAGCAGCTTCATTAGCGGGATCGGTGAGCAGTTCTTC. It specifies CASSFISGIGEQFF.